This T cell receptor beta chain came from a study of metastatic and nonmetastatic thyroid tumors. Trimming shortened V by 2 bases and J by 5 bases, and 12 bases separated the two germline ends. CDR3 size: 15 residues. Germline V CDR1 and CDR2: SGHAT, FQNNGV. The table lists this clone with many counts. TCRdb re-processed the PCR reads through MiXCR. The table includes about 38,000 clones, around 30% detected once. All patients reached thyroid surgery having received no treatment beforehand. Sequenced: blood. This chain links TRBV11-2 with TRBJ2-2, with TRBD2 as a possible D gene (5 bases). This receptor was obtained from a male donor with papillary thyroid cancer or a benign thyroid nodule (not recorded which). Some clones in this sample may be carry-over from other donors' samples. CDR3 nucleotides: TGTGCCAGCAGCTTAACCCCGGAGGTGACCGGGGAGCTGTTTTTT. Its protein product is CASSLTPEVTGELFF.